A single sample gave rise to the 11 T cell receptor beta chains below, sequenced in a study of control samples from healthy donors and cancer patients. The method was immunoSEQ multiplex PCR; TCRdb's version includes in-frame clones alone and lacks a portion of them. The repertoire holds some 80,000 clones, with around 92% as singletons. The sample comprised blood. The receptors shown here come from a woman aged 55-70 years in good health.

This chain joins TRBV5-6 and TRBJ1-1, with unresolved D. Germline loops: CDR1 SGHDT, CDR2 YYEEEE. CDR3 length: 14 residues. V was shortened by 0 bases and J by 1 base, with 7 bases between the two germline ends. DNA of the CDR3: TGTGCCAGCAGCTTGGGCAGAGCGAACACTGAAGCTTTCTTT. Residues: CASSLGRANTEAFF.

DNA for the CDR3: TGTGCCAGCAGCTTAGAACGGCAGGTTAATCAGCCCCAGCATTTT. Translation: CASSLERQVNQPQHF. The chain employs TRBV7-2 and TRBJ1-5, with D uncertain. The CDR3 totals 15 residues. CDR1 and CDR2 (germline): SGHTA, FQGNSA. V gave up 1 base and J gave up 4 bases, with 11 bases separating them. Looking up the rest from reference TRBV7-2 and TRBJ1-5 gives the full variable domain: GAGVSQSPSNKVTEKGKDVELRCDPISGHTALYWYRQSLGQGLEFLIYFQGNSAPDKSGLPSDRFSAERTGGSVSTLTIQRTQQEDSAVYLCASSLERQVNQPQHFGDGTRLSIL.

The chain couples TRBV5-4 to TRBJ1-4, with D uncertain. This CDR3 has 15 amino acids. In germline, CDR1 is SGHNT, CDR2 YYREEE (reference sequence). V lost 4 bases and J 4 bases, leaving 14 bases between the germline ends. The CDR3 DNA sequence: TGTGCCAGCAGCCGGATGGAACACAGTAATGAAAAACTGTTTTTT. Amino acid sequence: CASSRMEHSNEKLFF.

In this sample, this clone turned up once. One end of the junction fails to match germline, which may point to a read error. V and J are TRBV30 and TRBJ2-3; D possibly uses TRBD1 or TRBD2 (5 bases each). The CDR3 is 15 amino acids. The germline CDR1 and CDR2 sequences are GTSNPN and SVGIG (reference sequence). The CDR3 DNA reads TGTGCCCGGAGCCCTATGGGACCACGCTCGGATACGCAGTATTTT. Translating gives CARSPMGPRSDTQYF.

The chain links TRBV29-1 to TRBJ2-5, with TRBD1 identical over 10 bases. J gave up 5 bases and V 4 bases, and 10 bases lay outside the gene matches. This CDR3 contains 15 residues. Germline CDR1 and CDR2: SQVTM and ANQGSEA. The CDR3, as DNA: TGCAGCGTTGCCGACCGGGACAGGGGAACGGAGACCCAGTACTTC. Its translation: CSVADRDRGTETQYF.

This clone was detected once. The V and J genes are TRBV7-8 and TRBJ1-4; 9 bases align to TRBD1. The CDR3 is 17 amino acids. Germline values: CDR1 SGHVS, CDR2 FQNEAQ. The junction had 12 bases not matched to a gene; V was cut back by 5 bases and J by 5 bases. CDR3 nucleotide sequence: TGTGCCAGCAGCCCAACCGCCAGGACAGGGGAGAATGAAAAACTGTTTTTT. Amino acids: CASSPTARTGENEKLFF.

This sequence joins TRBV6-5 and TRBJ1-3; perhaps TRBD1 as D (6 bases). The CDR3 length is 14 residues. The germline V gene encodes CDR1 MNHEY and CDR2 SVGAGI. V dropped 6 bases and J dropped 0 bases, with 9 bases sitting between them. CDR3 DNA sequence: TGTGCCAGCAGGAGGACAGACTCTGGAAACACCATATATTTT. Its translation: CASRRTDSGNTIYF.

This CDR3 is CASLGASGRTGELFF. The CDR3 region has the DNA TGTGCCAGCCTGGGGGCTAGCGGGAGGACCGGGGAGCTGTTTTTT. This sequence joins TRBV28 and TRBJ2-2, with 11 nucleotides matching TRBD2. V shed 8 bases, J shed 5 bases, and the junction held 7 bases outside the gene matches. Germline CDR1 reads MDHEN; CDR2 reads SYDVKM. The CDR3 consists of 15 residues.

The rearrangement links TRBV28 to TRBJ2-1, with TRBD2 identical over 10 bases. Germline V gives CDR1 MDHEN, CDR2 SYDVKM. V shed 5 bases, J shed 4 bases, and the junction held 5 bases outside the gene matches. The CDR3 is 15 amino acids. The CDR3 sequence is CASSLTSGWYNEQFF. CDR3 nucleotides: TGTGCCAGCAGTCTGACTAGCGGGTGGTACAATGAGCAGTTCTTC.

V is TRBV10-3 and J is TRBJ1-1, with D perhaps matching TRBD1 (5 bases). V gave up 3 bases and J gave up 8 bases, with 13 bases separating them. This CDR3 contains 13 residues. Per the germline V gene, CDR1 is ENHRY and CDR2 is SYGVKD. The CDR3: CAISDAGWKEAFF. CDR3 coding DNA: TGTGCCATCAGTGATGCAGGGTGGAAAGAAGCTTTCTTT.

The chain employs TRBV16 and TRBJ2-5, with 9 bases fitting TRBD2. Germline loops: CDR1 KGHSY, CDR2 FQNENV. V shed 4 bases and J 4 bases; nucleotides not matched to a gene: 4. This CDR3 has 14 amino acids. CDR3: CASSLAGVGETQYF. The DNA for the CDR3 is TGTGCCAGCAGCCTAGCGGGAGTAGGAGAGACCCAGTACTTC.